A selection of T cell receptor beta chains follows, all from one sample in a study of blood T cell repertoires in COVID-19. Profiling relied on immunoSEQ multiplex PCR, and the TCRdb table lists in-frame clones only, not all of them. The data contain roughly 340,000 clones, about nine tenths of them singletons. Input material: peripheral blood. These receptors all come from a woman between 70 and 85 years old with COVID-19, enrolled during active disease. CDR3s include the opening cysteine and the closing phenylalanine or tryptophan. D genes are given only for firm matches. Expanded clones get a size class; other rows say once, few or many, or leave the size out.

d_call | j_call | v_call | clone_size | cdr3_aa | cdr3_nt
TRBD2 | TRBJ2-3 | TRBV14 | NA | CASSPSGGDTQYF | TGTGCCAGCAGCCCTAGCGGGGGGGATACGCAGTATTTT
TRBD1 | TRBJ2-7 | TRBV28 | NA | CASSPGTVRSYEQYF | TGTGCCAGCAGTCCCGGGACAGTCCGCTCCTACGAGCAGTACTTC
NA | TRBJ1-1 | TRBV5-4 | NA | CASSLDAGNTEAFF | TGTGCCAGCAGCTTGGACGCGGGGAACACTGAAGCTTTCTTT
TRBD1 | TRBJ1-2 | TRBV20-1 | NA | CSASQVTGTGDYGYTF | TGCAGTGCTAGTCAGGTCACCGGGACAGGGGACTATGGCTACACCTTC
TRBD1 | TRBJ1-2 | TRBV9 | NA | CASSAGQAYGYTF | TGTGCCAGCAGCGCCGGACAGGCCTATGGCTACACCTTC
TRBD1 | TRBJ2-3 | TRBV2 | NA | CASSAGTVGTDTQYF | TGTGCCAGCAGTGCCGGGACAGTAGGCACAGATACGCAGTATTTT
TRBD1 | TRBJ1-4 | TRBV7-2 | NA | CASTDGDRGEKLFF | TGTGCCAGCACCGATGGGGACAGGGGAGAAAAACTGTTTTTT
NA | TRBJ1-1 | TRBV5-1 | NA | CASSLAGLGTEAFF | TGCGCCAGCAGCTTGGCCGGACTCGGGACTGAAGCTTTCTTT
NA | TRBJ2-1 | TRBV3-1/TRBV3-2 | NA | CASSAGTNEQFF | TGTGCCAGCTCCGCGGGAACAAATGAGCAGTTCTTC
NA | TRBJ1-1 | TRBV6-4 | NA | CASKIEDSMNTEAFF | TGTGCCAGCAAGATCGAGGACAGTATGAACACTGAAGCTTTCTTT
TRBD1 | TRBJ1-1 | TRBV18 | NA | CASSRDRNEAFF | TGTGCCAGCTCACGGGACAGAAATGAAGCTTTCTTT
NA | TRBJ1-5 | TRBV10-2 | few | CASSLGGRGNQPQHF | TGCGCCAGCAGTTTGGGGGGACGGGGGAATCAGCCCCAGCATTTT
NA | TRBJ1-2 | TRBV2 | once | CASSTGPGDGYTF | TGTGCCAGCAGTACCGGGCCGGGGGATGGCTACACCTTC
NA | TRBJ1-2 | TRBV10-3 | NA | CAISEEGVYGYTF | TGTGCCATCAGTGAGGAGGGGGTGTATGGCTACACCTTC
NA | TRBJ1-2 | TRBV5-6 | NA | CASSRGSGGYTF | TGTGCCAGCAGCAGAGGCTCCGGTGGCTACACCTTC
NA | TRBJ2-5 | TRBV5-1 | NA | CASSLAVQETQYF | TGCGCCAGCAGCTTGGCGGTACAAGAGACCCAGTACTTC
TRBD1 | TRBJ2-1 | TRBV7-3 | NA | CASSSGQGTNEQFF | TGTGCCAGCAGCTCGGGACAGGGTACTAATGAGCAGTTCTTC
NA | TRBJ2-3 | TRBV11-2 | NA | CASSLRPALTDTQYF | TGTGCCAGCAGCCTACGGCCAGCGCTCACAGATACGCAGTATTTT
NA | TRBJ1-1 | TRBV11-2 | NA | CASRVLGGDGTEAFF | TGTGCCAGCAGGGTTTTAGGGGGGGATGGCACTGAAGCTTTCTTT
NA | TRBJ1-2 | TRBV28 | NA | CASSLLGGLYGYTF | TGTGCCAGCAGTTTATTGGGAGGCCTCTATGGCTACACCTTC
NA | TRBJ2-7 | TRBV28 | NA | CASSRLGQRYEQYF | TGTGCCAGCAGCCGATTGGGACAAAGATACGAGCAGTACTTC
TRBD2 | TRBJ2-5 | TRBV5-1 | few | CASRSGSGTQETQYF | TGCGCCAGCAGATCTGGGAGCGGGACTCAAGAGACCCAGTACTTC
NA | TRBJ1-1 | TRBV30 | NA | CAWSPLRGRGTEAFF | TGTGCCTGGAGTCCGCTCAGGGGACGGGGCACTGAAGCTTTCTTT
NA | TRBJ2-5 | TRBV5-1 | NA | CASSLGTGNQETQYF | TGCGCCAGCAGCTTGGGCACAGGGAATCAAGAGACCCAGTACTTC
NA | TRBJ1-3 | TRBV12-3/TRBV12-4 | NA | CASKQGLGNTIYF | TGTGCCAGTAAACAGGGTTTAGGAAACACCATATATTTT
TRBD2 | TRBJ2-7 | TRBV6-5 | NA | CASSLMAGGHWEQYF | TGTGCCAGCAGTCTCATGGCGGGGGGCCATTGGGAGCAGTACTTC
TRBD1 | TRBJ2-7 | TRBV5-1 | NA | CASSPTGGKYEQYF | TGCGCCAGCAGCCCCACAGGGGGCAAATACGAGCAGTACTTC
TRBD2 | TRBJ2-3 | TRBV24-1 | NA | CATSDLNGGVTDTQYF | TGTGCCACCAGTGATTTAAACGGGGGGGTCACAGATACGCAGTATTTT
NA | TRBJ1-2 | TRBV9 | NA | CASSVSGTSSYGYTF | TGTGCCAGCAGCGTAAGTGGGACATCTTCTTATGGCTACACCTTC
NA | TRBJ2-1 | TRBV7-6 | NA | CASSLAPDSFHNEQFF | TGTGCCAGCAGCTTAGCACCGGACAGTTTTCACAATGAGCAGTTCTTC
TRBD1 | TRBJ1-1 | TRBV28 | NA | CASSPGQIMNTEAFF | TGTGCCAGCAGTCCGGGACAGATCATGAACACTGAAGCTTTCTTT
TRBD2 | TRBJ2-7 | TRBV6-5 | NA | CASVKAGVPLEQYF | TGTGCCTCCGTTAAGGCGGGGGTCCCCCTCGAGCAGTACTTC
TRBD1 | TRBJ1-2 | TRBV7-2 | NA | CASTVGTGRDYGYTF | TGTGCCAGCACAGTAGGGACAGGGAGGGACTATGGCTACACCTTC
TRBD2 | TRBJ2-1 | TRBV12-5 | NA | CASGLTGLAGGSSYNEQFF | TGTGCTAGTGGTTTGACCGGACTAGCGGGGGGGAGCTCCTACAATGAGCAGTTCTTC
NA | TRBJ2-2 | TRBV10-3 | NA | CAINRQSTGELFF | TGTGCCATAAATAGACAGTCCACCGGGGAGCTGTTTTTT
NA | TRBJ1-1 | TRBV6-5 | NA | CASSYGGLNTEAFF | TGTGCCAGCAGTTACGGCGGGTTGAACACTGAAGCTTTCTTT
TRBD1 | TRBJ1-1 | TRBV19 | NA | CASRLQGASNTEAFF | TGTGCCAGTAGGCTACAGGGGGCCTCCAACACTGAAGCTTTCTTT
NA | TRBJ2-3 | TRBV9 | NA | CASSGTARTATDTQYF | TGTGCCAGCAGCGGGACTGCTCGGACGGCCACAGATACGCAGTATTTT
NA | TRBJ1-4 | TRBV4-3 | NA | CASSQSATNEKLFF | TGCGCCAGCAGCCAATCCGCAACTAATGAAAAACTGTTTTTT
NA | TRBJ2-5 | TRBV30 | NA | CAWSVQQPGTQYF | TGTGCCTGGAGTGTTCAACAGCCCGGGACCCAGTACTTC
TRBD1 | TRBJ1-1 | TRBV30 | NA | CAWSLKRTGTGAMNTEAFF | TGTGCCTGGAGTCTAAAAAGAACCGGGACAGGGGCTATGAACACTGAAGCTTTCTTT
TRBD1 | TRBJ1-1 | TRBV5-1 | NA | CASSTGQINTEAFF | TGCGCCAGCAGTACGGGACAGATTAACACTGAAGCTTTCTTT
TRBD1 | TRBJ2-3 | TRBV10-3 | once | CAISEGVGTGGDTQYF | TGTGCCATCAGTGAAGGCGTGGGGACAGGGGGAGATACGCAGTATTTT
NA | TRBJ1-1 | TRBV27 | NA | CASRELQGWTEAFF | TGTGCCAGCCGAGAACTCCAGGGGTGGACTGAAGCTTTCTTT
NA | TRBJ1-5 | TRBV18 | NA | CASSLTGAPYNQPQHF | TGTGCCAGCTCACTAACAGGCGCTCCCTATAATCAGCCCCAGCATTTT
NA | TRBJ1-2 | TRBV6-5 | once | CASRTAYGYTF | TGTGCCAGCAGAACAGCCTATGGCTACACCTTC
NA | TRBJ1-5 | TRBV6-6 | NA | CASSSDNNQPQHF | TGTGCCAGCAGTTCGGACAACAATCAGCCCCAGCATTTT
TRBD1 | TRBJ2-1 | TRBV12-3/TRBV12-4 | NA | CASSLGTVGEQFF | TGTGCCAGCAGTCTTGGGACAGTTGGTGAGCAGTTCTTC
NA | TRBJ2-5 | TRBV5-4 | once | CASNHQGLETQYF | TGTGCCAGCAACCATCAGGGGCTGGAGACCCAGTACTTC
NA | TRBJ1-5 | TRBV7-9 | NA | CASSSGHRVGQPQHF | TGTGCCAGCAGCTCAGGTCACAGGGTTGGTCAGCCCCAGCATTTT
NA | TRBJ2-7 | TRBV28 | NA | CASSLKGPGVYEQYF | TGTGCCAGCAGTTTAAAGGGCCCCGGGGTGTACGAGCAGTACTTC
TRBD1 | TRBJ2-7 | TRBV19 | few | CASSSTGTGIYEQYF | TGTGCCAGTAGTTCCACCGGGACAGGGATCTACGAGCAGTACTTC
NA | TRBJ1-6 | TRBV5-4 | NA | CASSPGQGYNSPLHF | TGTGCCAGCAGCCCTGGGCAGGGTTATAATTCACCCCTCCACTTT
TRBD1 | TRBJ2-5 | TRBV6-6 | NA | CASSYPPDRVGETQYF | TGTGCCAGCAGTTACCCCCCGGACAGGGTGGGTGAGACCCAGTACTTC
NA | TRBJ2-2 | TRBV9 | NA | CASSVGRQGRSGELFF | TGTGCCAGCAGCGTAGGACGACAAGGGAGGTCCGGGGAGCTGTTTTTT
NA | TRBJ1-5 | TRBV6-1 | NA | CASSEVGDSNQPQHF | TGTGCCAGCAGTGAAGTAGGGGATAGCAATCAGCCCCAGCATTTT